Listed below are T cell receptor beta chains from one sample, sequenced in a study of shared clonotypes between healthy human individuals. Data came from immunoSEQ multiplex PCR; TCRdb stores just in-frame clones and leaves some out. The table has some 2 million clones, about 95% seen once. Sequencing was carried out using naive CD8+ T cells sorted from blood. The receptors here all came from a young man in good health. CDR3s include the opening cysteine and the closing phenylalanine or tryptophan. The D gene is left open where the match is weak. Size is stated for part of the rows, as once, few or many counts, or as a class when the clone is expanded.

V gene,D gene,J gene,clone size,CDR3 protein,CDR3 DNA
TRBV5-6,-,TRBJ2-1,-,CAKPSNEQFF,TGTGCCAAACCGTCGAATGAGCAGTTCTTC
TRBV19,-,TRBJ2-1,-,CASSIYDSGYDNEQFF,TGTGCCAGTAGTATATACGACTCGGGGTATGACAATGAGCAGTTCTTC
TRBV29-1,TRBD1,TRBJ2-1,-,CSVIPGQSYNEQFF,TGCAGCGTTATCCCGGGACAGTCCTACAATGAGCAGTTCTTC
TRBV7-2,-,TRBJ2-5,-,CASSQRHLQETQYF,TGTGCCAGCAGCCAACGACATCTCCAAGAGACCCAGTACTTC
TRBV9,TRBD1,TRBJ1-4,-,CASSGGTGEEKLFF,TGTGCCAGCAGCGGAGGGACAGGGGAAGAAAAACTGTTTTTT
TRBV11-2,-,TRBJ2-5,-,CASSSVETQYF,TGTGCCAGCAGCTCGGTAGAGACCCAGTACTTC
TRBV28,-,TRBJ1-4,-,CASSPLAADEKLFF,TGTGCCAGCAGTCCCCTCGCAGCGGATGAAAAACTGTTTTTT
TRBV30,TRBD1,TRBJ2-2,-,CAYSTGSGGELFF,TGTGCCTACTCGACAGGGTCGGGCGGGGAGCTGTTTTTT
TRBV7-9,-,TRBJ2-2,-,CASSFGTGELFF,TGTGCCAGCAGCTTTGGAACCGGGGAGCTGTTTTTT
TRBV11-2,-,TRBJ2-3,once,CASSLDGVLDTQYF,TGTGCCAGCAGCTTAGACGGCGTTTTGGATACGCAGTATTTT
TRBV6-1,-,TRBJ2-1,-,CASSEVTHGEEGVNEQFF,TGTGCCAGCAGTGAAGTCACACACGGAGAGGAGGGGGTCAATGAGCAGTTCTTC
TRBV28,TRBD1,TRBJ2-2,-,CASSLSGTARGKNTGELFF,TGTGCCAGCAGTTTATCCGGGACAGCTCGGGGAAAAAACACCGGGGAGCTGTTTTTT
TRBV11-2,-,TRBJ1-5,-,CASSLAPDNQPQHF,TGTGCCAGCAGCTTAGCGCCAGACAATCAGCCCCAGCATTTT
TRBV30,-,TRBJ2-2,-,CAWSGVVQELFF,TGTGCCTGGAGTGGGGTAGTCCAGGAGCTGTTTTTT
TRBV30,TRBD1,TRBJ2-7,-,CAWSVGDRGLYEQYF,TGTGCCTGGAGTGTAGGGGACAGGGGTCTCTACGAGCAGTACTTC
TRBV5-1,TRBD2,TRBJ2-3,-,CASSWGLAGGPRDTQYF,TGCGCCAGCAGCTGGGGACTAGCGGGAGGGCCTAGAGATACGCAGTATTTT
TRBV7-2,-,TRBJ1-5,-,CASSLAPGNQPQHF,TGTGCCAGCAGCTTAGCGCCTGGCAATCAGCCCCAGCATTTT
TRBV5-1,-,TRBJ1-1,-,CASSPAGVNTEAFF,TGCGCCAGCAGCCCGGCGGGGGTGAACACTGAAGCTTTCTTT
TRBV27,TRBD2,TRBJ2-7,-,CASSALIGLADYEQYF,TGTGCCAGCAGTGCGTTGATAGGACTAGCGGATTACGAGCAGTACTTC
TRBV9,-,TRBJ2-7,-,CASSVGDRAYEQYF,TGTGCCAGCAGCGTAGGGGATCGCGCCTACGAGCAGTACTTC
TRBV4-1,-,TRBJ1-3,-,CASSQVQGHTIYF,TGCGCCAGCAGCCAAGTACAGGGACACACCATATATTTT
TRBV5-6,-,TRBJ2-1,-,CASSQEGRADEQFF,TGTGCCAGCAGCCAGGAGGGTCGTGCCGATGAGCAGTTCTTC
TRBV7-8,TRBD1,TRBJ1-2,-,CASSLEGAYGYTF,TGTGCCAGCAGCTTGGAGGGGGCTTATGGCTACACCTTC
TRBV29-1,TRBD1,TRBJ2-1,-,CSVIRQGHEQFF,TGCAGCGTTATCCGACAGGGACATGAGCAGTTCTTC
TRBV7-9,TRBD1,TRBJ1-2,-,CASSLGTGVWGYTF,TGTGCCAGCAGCCTTGGGACAGGGGTATGGGGCTACACCTTC
TRBV6-1,TRBD2,TRBJ2-2,-,CASSDQRELIGELFF,TGTGCCAGCAGTGACCAGCGGGAGCTAATCGGGGAGCTGTTTTTT
TRBV19,TRBD1,TRBJ1-5,-,CASSLSQGYSNQPQHF,TGTGCCAGTAGTCTCTCACAGGGGTATAGCAATCAGCCCCAGCATTTT
TRBV2,TRBD1,TRBJ2-7,-,CASSGAGGPYEQYF,TGTGCCAGCAGTGGGGCAGGGGGCCCCTACGAGCAGTACTTC
TRBV5-6,-,TRBJ2-1,-,CASSLATIYNEQFF,TGTGCCAGCAGCTTGGCGACGATATACAATGAGCAGTTCTTC
TRBV2,-,TRBJ2-7,once,CASTQFDREQYF,TGTGCCAGCACCCAATTCGACAGGGAGCAGTACTTC
TRBV25-1,-,TRBJ2-7,-,CASQEWDGTYEQYF,TGTGCCAGCCAAGAATGGGACGGGACCTACGAGCAGTACTTC
TRBV28,-,TRBJ2-6,once,CASSFASSGANVLTF,TGTGCCAGCAGTTTTGCCTCCTCTGGGGCCAACGTCCTGACTTTC
TRBV5-6,-,TRBJ2-1,-,CASSLEAVLEYNEQFF,TGTGCCAGCAGCTTGGAAGCGGTCTTGGAATACAATGAGCAGTTCTTC
TRBV2,-,TRBJ2-3,once,CASRRVGTDTQYF,TGTGCCAGCAGAAGGGTAGGCACAGATACGCAGTATTTT
TRBV7-9,TRBD1,TRBJ2-1,-,CASTGTGDSYNEQFF,TGTGCCAGCACCGGGACAGGGGACTCCTACAATGAGCAGTTCTTC
TRBV6-5,-,TRBJ1-2,-,CASSYPDYTF,TGTGCCAGCAGCTACCCTGACTACACCTTC
TRBV6-1,-,TRBJ2-7,-,CASSETGLERADTYEQYF,TGTGCCAGCAGTGAAACCGGATTGGAAAGGGCGGACACCTACGAGCAGTACTTC
TRBV7-9,-,TRBJ2-2,once,CASSFATPNTGELFF,TGTGCCAGCAGCTTCGCCACACCAAACACCGGGGAGCTGTTTTTT
TRBV4-1,TRBD2,TRBJ2-1,-,CASSQVTGLARHNEQFF,TGCGCCAGCAGCCAAGTCACCGGACTAGCGAGACACAATGAGCAGTTCTTC
TRBV27,-,TRBJ1-1,-,CASSLMENTEAFF,TGTGCCAGCAGTTTAATGGAGAACACTGAAGCTTTCTTT
TRBV15,-,TRBJ2-7,-,CATSRPEDSYEQYF,TGTGCCACCAGCAGACCCGAAGACAGCTACGAGCAGTACTTC
TRBV4-3,TRBD1,TRBJ2-7,-,CASSPSRDSYYEQYF,TGCGCCAGCAGCCCCAGTAGGGACAGTTACTACGAGCAGTACTTC
TRBV7-9,-,TRBJ2-1,-,CASSWTLVEHEQFF,TGTGCCAGCAGCTGGACTCTTGTGGAGCATGAGCAGTTCTTC
TRBV28,TRBD1,TRBJ2-7,-,CASNPTGQADEQYF,TGTGCCAGCAACCCCACGGGACAGGCAGACGAGCAGTACTTC
TRBV10-2,TRBD2,TRBJ2-2,few,CASSGTRNTGELFF,TGCGCCAGCAGCGGGACTAGGAACACCGGGGAGCTGTTTTTT
TRBV10-1,-,TRBJ2-1,-,CASRSVLPQSSYNEQFF,TGCGCCAGCAGGAGCGTACTACCCCAGAGCTCCTACAATGAGCAGTTCTTC
TRBV28,-,TRBJ2-5,-,CASSLVVSGETQYF,TGTGCCAGCAGTTTAGTTGTCAGTGGGGAGACCCAGTACTTC
TRBV29-1,-,TRBJ2-2,-,CSVEGTGELFF,TGCAGCGTCGAGGGGACCGGGGAGCTGTTTTTT
TRBV5-1,-,TRBJ1-2,-,CASSLASSGLNYGYTF,TGCGCCAGCAGCTTGGCTTCGTCAGGGCTTAACTATGGCTACACCTTC
TRBV7-6,TRBD2,TRBJ2-1,-,CASSLGGGNEQFF,TGTGCCAGCAGCTTGGGCGGGGGCAATGAGCAGTTCTTC